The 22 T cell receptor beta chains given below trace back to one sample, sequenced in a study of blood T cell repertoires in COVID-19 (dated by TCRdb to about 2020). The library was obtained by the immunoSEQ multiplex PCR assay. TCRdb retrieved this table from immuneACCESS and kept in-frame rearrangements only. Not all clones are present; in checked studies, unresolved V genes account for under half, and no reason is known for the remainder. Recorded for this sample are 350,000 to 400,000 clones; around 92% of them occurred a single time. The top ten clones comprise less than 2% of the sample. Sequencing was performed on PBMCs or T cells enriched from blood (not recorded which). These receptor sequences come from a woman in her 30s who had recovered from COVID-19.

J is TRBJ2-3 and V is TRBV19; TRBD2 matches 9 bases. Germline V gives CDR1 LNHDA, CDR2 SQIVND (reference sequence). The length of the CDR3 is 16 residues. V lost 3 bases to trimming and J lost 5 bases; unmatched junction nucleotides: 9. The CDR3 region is CASSIWSSGVEDTQYF. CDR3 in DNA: TGTGCCAGTAGTATTTGGTCTAGCGGGGTGGAAGATACGCAGTATTTT. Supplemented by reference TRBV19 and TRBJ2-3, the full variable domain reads DGGITQSPKYLFRKEGQNVTLSCEQNLNHDAMYWYRQDPGQGLRLIYYSQIVNDFQKGDIAEGYSVSREKKESFPLTVTSAQKNPTAFYLCASSIWSSGVEDTQYFGPGTRLTVL.

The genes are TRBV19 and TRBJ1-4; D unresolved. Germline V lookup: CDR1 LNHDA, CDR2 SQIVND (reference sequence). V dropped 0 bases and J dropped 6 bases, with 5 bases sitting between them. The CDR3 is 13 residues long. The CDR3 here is CASSIDSYEKLFF. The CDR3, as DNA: TGTGCCAGTAGTATAGATTCATATGAAAAACTGTTTTTT.

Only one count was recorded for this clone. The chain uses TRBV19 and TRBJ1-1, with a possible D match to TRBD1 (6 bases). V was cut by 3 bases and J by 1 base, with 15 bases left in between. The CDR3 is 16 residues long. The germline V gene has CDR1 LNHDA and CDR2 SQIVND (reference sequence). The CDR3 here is CASSIDPGQPNTEAFF. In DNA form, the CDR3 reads TGTGCCAGTAGTATCGATCCGGGACAACCGAACACTGAAGCTTTCTTT.

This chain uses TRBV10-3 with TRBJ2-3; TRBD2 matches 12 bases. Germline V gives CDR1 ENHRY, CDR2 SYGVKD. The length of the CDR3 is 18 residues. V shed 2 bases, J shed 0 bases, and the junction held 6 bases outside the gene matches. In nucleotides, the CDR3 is TGTGCCATCAGTGAGCCCCTACTAGCGGGAGGAAGCACAGATACGCAGTATTTT. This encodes CAISEPLLAGGSTDTQYF.

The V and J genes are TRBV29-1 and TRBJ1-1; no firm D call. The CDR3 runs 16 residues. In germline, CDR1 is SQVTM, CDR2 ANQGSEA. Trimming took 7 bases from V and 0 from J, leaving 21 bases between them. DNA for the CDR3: TGCAGCGCCCGAACCGCGGCAGCGACCCTGAACACTGAAGCTTTCTTT. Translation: CSARTAAATLNTEAFF.

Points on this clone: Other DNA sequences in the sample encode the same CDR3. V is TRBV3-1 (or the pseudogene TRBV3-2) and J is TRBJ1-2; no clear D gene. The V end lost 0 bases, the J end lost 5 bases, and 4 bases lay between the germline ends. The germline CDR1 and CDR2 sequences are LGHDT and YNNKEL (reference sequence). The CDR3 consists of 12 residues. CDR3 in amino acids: CASSQDRYGYTF. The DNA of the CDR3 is TGTGCCAGCAGCCAAGATCGGTATGGCTACACCTTC.

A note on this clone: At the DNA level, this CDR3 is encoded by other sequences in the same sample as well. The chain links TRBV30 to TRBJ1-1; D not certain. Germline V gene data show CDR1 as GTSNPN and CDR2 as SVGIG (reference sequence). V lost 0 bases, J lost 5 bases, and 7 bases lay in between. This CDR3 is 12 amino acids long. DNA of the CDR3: TGTGCCTGGAGTGTACGGGGAACTGAAGCTTTCTTT. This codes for CAWSVRGTEAFF. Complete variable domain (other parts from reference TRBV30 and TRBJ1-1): SQTIHQWPATLVQPVGSPLSLECTVEGTSNPNLYWYRQAAGRGLQLLFYSVGIGQISSEVPQNLSASRPQDRQFILSSKKLLLSDSGFYLCAWSVRGTEAFFGQGTRLTVV.

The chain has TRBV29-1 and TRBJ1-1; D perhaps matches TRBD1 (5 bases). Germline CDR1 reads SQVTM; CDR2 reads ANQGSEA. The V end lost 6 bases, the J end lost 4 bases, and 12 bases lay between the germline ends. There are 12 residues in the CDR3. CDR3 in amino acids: CSVQVTGTEAFF. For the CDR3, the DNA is TGCAGCGTACAGGTTACGGGCACTGAAGCTTTCTTT.

The CDR3 region is CASSLVQINSPLHF. DNA for the CDR3: TGTGCCAGCAGCTTGGTCCAGATAAATTCACCCCTCCACTTT. This chain connects TRBV7-9 to TRBJ1-6; D remains ambiguous. The CDR3 length is 14 residues. Trimming pared 3 bases from V and 7 bases from J, leaving 10 bases between. Germline V gene lookup returns CDR1 SEHNR and CDR2 FQNEAQ (reference sequence).

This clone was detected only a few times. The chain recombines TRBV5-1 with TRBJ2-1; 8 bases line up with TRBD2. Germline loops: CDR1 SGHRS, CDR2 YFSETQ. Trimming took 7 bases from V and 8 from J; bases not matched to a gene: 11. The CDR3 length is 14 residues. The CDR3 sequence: CASAGTSHLDEQFF. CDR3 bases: TGCGCCAGCGCCGGGACTAGTCATCTCGATGAGCAGTTCTTC.

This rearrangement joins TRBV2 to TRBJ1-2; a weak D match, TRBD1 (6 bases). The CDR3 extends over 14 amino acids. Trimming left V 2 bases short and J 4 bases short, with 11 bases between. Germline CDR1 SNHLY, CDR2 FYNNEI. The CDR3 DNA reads TGTGCCAGCAGTGAAAGACAGGCGACCTATGGCTACACCTTC. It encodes CASSERQATYGYTF.

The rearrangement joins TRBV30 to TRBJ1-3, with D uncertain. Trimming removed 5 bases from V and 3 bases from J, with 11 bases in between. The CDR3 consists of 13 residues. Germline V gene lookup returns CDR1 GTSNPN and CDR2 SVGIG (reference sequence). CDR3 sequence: CAWQGLVGNTIYF. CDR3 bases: TGTGCCTGGCAAGGACTAGTTGGAAACACCATATATTTT. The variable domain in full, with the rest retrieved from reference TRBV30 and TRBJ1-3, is SQTIHQWPATLVQPVGSPLSLECTVEGTSNPNLYWYRQAAGRGLQLLFYSVGIGQISSEVPQNLSASRPQDRQFILSSKKLLLSDSGFYLCAWQGLVGNTIYFGEGSWLTVV.

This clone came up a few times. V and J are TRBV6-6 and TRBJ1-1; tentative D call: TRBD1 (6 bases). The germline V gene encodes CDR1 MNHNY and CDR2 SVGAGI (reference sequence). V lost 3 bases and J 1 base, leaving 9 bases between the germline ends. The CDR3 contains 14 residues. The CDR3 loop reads CASSYLDRNTEAFF. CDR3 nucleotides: TGTGCCAGCAGTTATTTGGACAGGAACACTGAAGCTTTCTTT.

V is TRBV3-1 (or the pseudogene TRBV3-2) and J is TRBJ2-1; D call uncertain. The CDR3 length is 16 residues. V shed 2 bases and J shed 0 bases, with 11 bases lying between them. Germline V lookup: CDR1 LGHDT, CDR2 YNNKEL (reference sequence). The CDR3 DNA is TGTGCCAGCAGCCAATTAACGGCTAGCTCCTACAATGAGCAGTTCTTC. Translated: CASSQLTASSYNEQFF.

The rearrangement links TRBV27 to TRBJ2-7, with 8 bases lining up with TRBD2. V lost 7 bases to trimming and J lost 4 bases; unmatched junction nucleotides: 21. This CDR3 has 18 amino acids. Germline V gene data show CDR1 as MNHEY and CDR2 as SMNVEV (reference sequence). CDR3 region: CASIKKPPAGLVPYEQYF. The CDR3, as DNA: TGTGCCAGCATAAAAAAGCCTCCAGCGGGACTAGTGCCGTACGAGCAGTACTTC.

CDR3 nucleotides: TGTGCCAGCAGCGTGCGAGCTCTTTCGAACGGGGAGCTGTTTTTT. The encoded protein is CASSVRALSNGELFF. This chain joins TRBV9 and TRBJ2-2, with D uncertain. V dropped 2 bases and J dropped 7 bases, with 15 bases sitting between them. The CDR3 spans 15 residues. Germline CDR1 SGDLS, CDR2 YYNGEE.

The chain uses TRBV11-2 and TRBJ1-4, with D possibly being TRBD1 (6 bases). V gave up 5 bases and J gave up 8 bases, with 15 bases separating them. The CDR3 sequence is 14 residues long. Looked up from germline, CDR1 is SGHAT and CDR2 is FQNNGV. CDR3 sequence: CASSVRGDREKLFF. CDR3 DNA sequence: TGTGCCAGCAGCGTCAGGGGAGATCGGGAAAAACTGTTTTTT.

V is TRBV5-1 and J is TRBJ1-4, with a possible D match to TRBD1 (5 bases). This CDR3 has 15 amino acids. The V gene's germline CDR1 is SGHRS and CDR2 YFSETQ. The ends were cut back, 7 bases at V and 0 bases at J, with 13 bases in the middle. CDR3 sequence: CASSESGATNEKLFF. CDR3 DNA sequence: TGCGCCAGCTCGGAATCGGGGGCAACTAATGAAAAACTGTTTTTT.

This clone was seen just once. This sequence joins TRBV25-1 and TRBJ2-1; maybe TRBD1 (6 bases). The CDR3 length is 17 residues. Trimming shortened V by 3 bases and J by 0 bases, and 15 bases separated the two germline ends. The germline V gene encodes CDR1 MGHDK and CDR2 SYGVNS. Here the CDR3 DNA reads TGTGCCAGCAGTGATATACAGGGCAAGAGCTCCTACAATGAGCAGTTCTTC. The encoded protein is CASSDIQGKSSYNEQFF.

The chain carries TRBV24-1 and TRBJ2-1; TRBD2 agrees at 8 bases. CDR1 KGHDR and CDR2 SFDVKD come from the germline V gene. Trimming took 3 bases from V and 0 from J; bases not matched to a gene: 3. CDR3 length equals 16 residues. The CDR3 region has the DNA TGTGCCACCAGTGATGCGAGCGGGAGCTCCTACAATGAGCAGTTCTTC. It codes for CATSDASGSSYNEQFF.

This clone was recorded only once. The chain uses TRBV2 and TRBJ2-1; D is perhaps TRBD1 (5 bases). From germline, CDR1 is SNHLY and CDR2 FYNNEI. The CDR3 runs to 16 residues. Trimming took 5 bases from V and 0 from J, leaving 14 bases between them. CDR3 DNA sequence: TGTGCCAGCAGTTACAGTGGGGCGAGCTCCTACAATGAGCAGTTCTTC. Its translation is CASSYSGASSYNEQFF. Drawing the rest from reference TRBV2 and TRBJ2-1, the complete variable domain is EPEVTQTPSHQVTQMGQEVILRCVPISNHLYFYWYRQILGQKVEFLVSFYNNEISEKSEIFDDQFSVERPDGSNFTLKIRSTKLEDSAMYFCASSYSGASSYNEQFFGPGTRLTVL.

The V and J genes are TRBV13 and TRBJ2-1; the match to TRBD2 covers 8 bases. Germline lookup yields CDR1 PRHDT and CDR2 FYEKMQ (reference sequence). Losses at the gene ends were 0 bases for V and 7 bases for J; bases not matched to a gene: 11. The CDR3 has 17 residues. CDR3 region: CASSLGRGAGAWNEQFF. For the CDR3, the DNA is TGTGCCAGCAGCTTAGGCCGGGGAGCGGGAGCCTGGAATGAGCAGTTCTTC.